This record covers a single T cell receptor beta chain. The J segment lost 5 bases and the V segment lost 4 bases, leaving 13 bases of the junction unmatched. Germline CDR1 and CDR2: MNHEY and SVGAGI. This CDR3 is 16 amino acids long. These data originate in a study of blood T cell repertoires in COVID-19. Across the study: Sites across the United States, Italy and Spain contributed samples from acute and convalescent COVID-19. Sources were T cells, B-cell-depleted T cells, or PBMCs; the material itself was cDNA or gDNA.

Original analysis: Estimates of nucleated cell counts were drawn from the amplification of reference gene primers. Data came from immunoSEQ multiplex PCR; TCRdb stores just in-frame clones and leaves some out. V, J and clone size derive from that table, while D and trimming were established from the DNA sequence. The table shows around 61,000 clones, with around 84% occurring only once. The chain is built from TRBV6-5 and TRBJ2-5, with 7 bases fitting TRBD2. The specimen sequenced was peripheral blood. This TCR was sampled from a man aged 45-65 years with active COVID-19. The CDR3 DNA reads as TGTGCCAGCAGTTGGGGGTTCGCGGGAGTGGATGAGACCCAGTACTTC. Translating gives CASSWGFAGVDETQYF.